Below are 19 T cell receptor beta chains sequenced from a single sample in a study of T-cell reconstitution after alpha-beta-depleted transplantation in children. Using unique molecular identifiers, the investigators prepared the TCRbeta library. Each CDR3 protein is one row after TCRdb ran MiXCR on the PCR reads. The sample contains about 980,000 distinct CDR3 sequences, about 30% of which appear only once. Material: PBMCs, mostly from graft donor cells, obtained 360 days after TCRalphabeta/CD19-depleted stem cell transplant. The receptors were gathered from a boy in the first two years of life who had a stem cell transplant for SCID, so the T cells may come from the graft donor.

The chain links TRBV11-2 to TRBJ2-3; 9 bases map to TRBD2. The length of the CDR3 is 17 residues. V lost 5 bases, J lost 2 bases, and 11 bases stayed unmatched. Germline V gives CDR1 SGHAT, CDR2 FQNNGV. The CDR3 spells CASSRPLGGGATDTQYF. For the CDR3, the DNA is TGTGCCAGCAGCCGGCCCCTGGGCGGGGGGGCCACAGATACGCAGTATTTT.

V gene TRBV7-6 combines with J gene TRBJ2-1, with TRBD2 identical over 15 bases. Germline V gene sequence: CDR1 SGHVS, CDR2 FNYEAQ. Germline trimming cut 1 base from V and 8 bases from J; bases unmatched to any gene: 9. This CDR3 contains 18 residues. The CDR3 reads CASSLGWTSGGAGDEQFF. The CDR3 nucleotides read TGTGCCAGCAGCTTAGGCTGGACTAGCGGGGGGGCCGGAGATGAGCAGTTCTTC.

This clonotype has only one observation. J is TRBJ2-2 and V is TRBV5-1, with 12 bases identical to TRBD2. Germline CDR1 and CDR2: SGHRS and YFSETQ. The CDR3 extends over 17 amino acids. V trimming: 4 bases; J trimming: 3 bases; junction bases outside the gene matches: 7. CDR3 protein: CASSIRLAGVDTGELFF. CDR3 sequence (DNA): TGCGCCAGCAGCATCCGACTAGCGGGGGTTGACACCGGGGAGCTGTTTTTT.

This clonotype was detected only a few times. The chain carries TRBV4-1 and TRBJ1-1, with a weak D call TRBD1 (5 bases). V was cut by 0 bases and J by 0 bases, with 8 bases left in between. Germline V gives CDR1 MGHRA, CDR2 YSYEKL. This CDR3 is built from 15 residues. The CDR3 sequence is CASSQERGMNTEAFF. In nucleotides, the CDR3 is TGCGCCAGCAGCCAAGAGAGGGGCATGAACACTGAAGCTTTCTTT.

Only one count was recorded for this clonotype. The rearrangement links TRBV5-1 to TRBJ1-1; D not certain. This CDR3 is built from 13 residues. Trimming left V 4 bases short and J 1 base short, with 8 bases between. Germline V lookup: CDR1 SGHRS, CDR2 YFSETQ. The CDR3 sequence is CASSVTKNTEAFF. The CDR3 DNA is TGCGCCAGCAGCGTTACAAAGAACACTGAAGCTTTCTTT.

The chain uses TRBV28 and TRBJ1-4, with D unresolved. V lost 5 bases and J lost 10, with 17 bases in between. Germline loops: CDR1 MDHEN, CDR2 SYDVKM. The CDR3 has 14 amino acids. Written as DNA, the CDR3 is TGTGCCAGCAGTGCTAGACCGGCGGAGGGAAAACTGTTTTTT. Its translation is CASSARPAEGKLFF.

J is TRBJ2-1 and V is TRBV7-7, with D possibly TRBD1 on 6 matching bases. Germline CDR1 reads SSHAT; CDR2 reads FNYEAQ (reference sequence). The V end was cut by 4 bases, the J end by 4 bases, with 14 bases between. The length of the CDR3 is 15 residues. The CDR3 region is CASSSNPTGYNEQFF. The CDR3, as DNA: TGTGCCAGCAGCTCAAACCCGACAGGATACAATGAGCAGTTCTTC.

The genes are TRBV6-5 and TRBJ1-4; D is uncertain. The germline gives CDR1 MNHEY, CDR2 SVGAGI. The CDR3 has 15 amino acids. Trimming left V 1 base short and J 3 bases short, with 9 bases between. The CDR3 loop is CASSYLSGANEKLFF. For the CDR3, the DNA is TGTGCCAGCAGTTACTTAAGCGGAGCTAATGAAAAACTGTTTTTT.

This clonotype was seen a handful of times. The CDR3 sequence: CASSVLAADTQYF. The CDR3, as DNA: TGTGCCAGCAGCGTACTAGCCGCAGATACGCAGTATTTT. This sequence joins TRBV9 and TRBJ2-3, with D possibly being TRBD2 (5 bases). V lost 1 base to trimming and J lost 4 bases, with 7 bases between them. There are 13 residues in the CDR3. Germline V CDR1 and CDR2: SGDLS, YYNGEE.

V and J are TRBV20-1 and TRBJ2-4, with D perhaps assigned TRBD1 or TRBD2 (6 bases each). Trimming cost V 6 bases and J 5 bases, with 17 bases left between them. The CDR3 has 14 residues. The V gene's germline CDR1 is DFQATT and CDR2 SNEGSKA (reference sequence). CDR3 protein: CSAPEGGGQNIQYF. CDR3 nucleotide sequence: TGCAGTGCCCCCGAGGGGGGAGGTCAAAACATTCAGTACTTC.

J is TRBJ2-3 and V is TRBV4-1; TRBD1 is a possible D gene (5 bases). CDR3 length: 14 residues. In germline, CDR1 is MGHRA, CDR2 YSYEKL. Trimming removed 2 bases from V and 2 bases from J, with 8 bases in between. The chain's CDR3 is CASSQTGSTDTQYF. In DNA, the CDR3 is TGCGCCAGCAGCCAAACAGGATCCACAGATACGCAGTATTTT.

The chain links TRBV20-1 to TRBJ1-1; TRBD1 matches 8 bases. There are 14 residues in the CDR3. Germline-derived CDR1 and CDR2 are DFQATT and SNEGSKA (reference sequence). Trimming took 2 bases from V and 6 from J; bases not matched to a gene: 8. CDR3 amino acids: CSARQAGGWAEAFF. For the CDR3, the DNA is TGCAGTGCTAGACAGGCAGGGGGCTGGGCTGAAGCTTTCTTT.

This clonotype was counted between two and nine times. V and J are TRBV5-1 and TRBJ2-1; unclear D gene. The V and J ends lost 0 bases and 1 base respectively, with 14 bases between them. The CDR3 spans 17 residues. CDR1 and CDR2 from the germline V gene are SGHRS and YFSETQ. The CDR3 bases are TGCGCCAGCAGCTTGGTTAAGGTAACGAGGTCCTACAATGAGCAGTTCTTC. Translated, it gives CASSLVKVTRSYNEQFF.

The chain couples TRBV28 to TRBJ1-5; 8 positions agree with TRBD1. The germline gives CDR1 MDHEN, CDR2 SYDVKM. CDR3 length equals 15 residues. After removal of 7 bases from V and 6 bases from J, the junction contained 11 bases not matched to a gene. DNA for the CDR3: TGTGCCAGCATTCAGGGGGCTGCTAGAGGTCAGCCCCAGCATTTT. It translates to CASIQGAARGQPQHF.

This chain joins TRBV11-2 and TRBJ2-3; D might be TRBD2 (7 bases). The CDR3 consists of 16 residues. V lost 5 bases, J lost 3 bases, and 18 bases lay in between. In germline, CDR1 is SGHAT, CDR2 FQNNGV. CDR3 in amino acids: CASSPRGGAGTDTQYF. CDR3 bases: TGTGCCAGCAGCCCCCGAGGGGGGGCGGGGACAGATACGCAGTATTTT.

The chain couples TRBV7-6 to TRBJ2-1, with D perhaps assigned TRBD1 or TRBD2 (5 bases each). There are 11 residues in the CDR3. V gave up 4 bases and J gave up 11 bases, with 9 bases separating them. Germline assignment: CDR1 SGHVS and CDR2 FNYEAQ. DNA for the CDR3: TGTGCCAGCAGCTCGGGGCTAAAGCAGTTCTTC. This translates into CASSSGLKQFF.

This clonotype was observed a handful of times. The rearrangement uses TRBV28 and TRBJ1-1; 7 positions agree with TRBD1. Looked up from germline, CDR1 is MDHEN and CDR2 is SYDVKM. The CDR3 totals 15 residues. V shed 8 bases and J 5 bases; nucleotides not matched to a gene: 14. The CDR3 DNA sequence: TGTGCCAGCCAACTTTCGACAGGGCGGGTGACTGAAGCTTTCTTT. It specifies CASQLSTGRVTEAFF.

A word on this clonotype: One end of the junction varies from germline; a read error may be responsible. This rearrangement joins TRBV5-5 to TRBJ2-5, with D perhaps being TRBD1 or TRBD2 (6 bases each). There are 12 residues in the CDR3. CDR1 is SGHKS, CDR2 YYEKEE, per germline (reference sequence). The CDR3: CASSLVGGTLDF. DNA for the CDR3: TGTGCCAGCAGCTTGGTAGGCGGGACACTGGACTTC.

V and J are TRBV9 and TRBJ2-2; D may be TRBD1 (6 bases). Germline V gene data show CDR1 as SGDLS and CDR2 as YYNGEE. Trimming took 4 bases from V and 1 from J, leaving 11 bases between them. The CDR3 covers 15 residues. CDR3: CASSKQGLNTGELFF. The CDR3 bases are TGTGCCAGCAGCAAACAGGGTTTGAACACCGGGGAGCTGTTTTTT.